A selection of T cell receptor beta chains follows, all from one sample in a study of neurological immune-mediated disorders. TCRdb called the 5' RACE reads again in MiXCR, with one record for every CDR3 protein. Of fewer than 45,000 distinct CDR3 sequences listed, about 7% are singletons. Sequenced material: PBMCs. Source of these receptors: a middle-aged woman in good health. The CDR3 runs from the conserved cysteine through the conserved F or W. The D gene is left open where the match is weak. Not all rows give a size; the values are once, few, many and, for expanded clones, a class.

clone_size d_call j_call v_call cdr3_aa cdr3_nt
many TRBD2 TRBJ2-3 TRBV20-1 CSAPGLAGVGDTQYF TGCAGTGCTCCCGGACTAGCGGGAGTGGGAGATACGCAGTATTTT
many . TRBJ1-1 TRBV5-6 CASSLPRNTEAFF TGTGCCAGCAGCTTACCAAGAAACACTGAAGCTTTCTTT
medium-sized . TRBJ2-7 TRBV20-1 CSAWGQISEQYF TGCAGTGCATGGGGCCAAATCAGCGAGCAGTACTTC
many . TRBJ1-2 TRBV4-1 CASSRADGTYGYTF TGCGCCAGCAGCCGGGCCGACGGGACCTATGGCTACACCTTC
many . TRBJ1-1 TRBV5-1 CASRPFLGVNTEAFF TGCGCCAGCCGACCCTTTTTAGGTGTGAACACTGAAGCTTTCTTT
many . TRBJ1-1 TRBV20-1 CSANREDMNTEAFF TGCAGTGCCAACAGGGAAGACATGAACACTGAAGCTTTCTTT
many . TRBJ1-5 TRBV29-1 CSVAGSNQPQHF TGCAGCGTTGCGGGGTCGAATCAGCCCCAGCATTTT
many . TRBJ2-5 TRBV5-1 CASSLAAVAGGFQETQYF TGCGCCAGCAGCTTGGCCGCGGTCGCAGGGGGGTTCCAAGAGACCCAGTACTTC
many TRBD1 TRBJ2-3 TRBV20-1 CSDLQGGGDTQYF TGCAGTGATCTACAGGGGGGAGGAGATACGCAGTATTTT
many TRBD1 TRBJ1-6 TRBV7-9 CASSSGQANSPLHF TGTGCCAGCAGCTCCGGACAGGCTAATTCACCCCTCCACTTT
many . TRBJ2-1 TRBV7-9 CASSLPNEQFF TGTGCCAGCAGCTTACCCAATGAGCAGTTCTTC
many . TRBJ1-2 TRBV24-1 CATWDGSNYGYTF TGTGCCACCTGGGACGGTTCTAACTATGGCTACACCTTC
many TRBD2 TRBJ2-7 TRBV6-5 CASIDSGSGEQYF TGTGCCAGCATCGATAGCGGGAGCGGCGAGCAGTACTTC
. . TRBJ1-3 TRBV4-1 CAIHPPTGVSGNTIYF TGCGCCATCCACCCACCCACAGGAGTCTCTGGAAACACCATATATTTT
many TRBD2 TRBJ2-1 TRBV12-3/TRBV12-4 CASIGTSGFYNEQFF TGTGCCAGCATCGGGACTAGCGGGTTCTACAATGAGCAGTTCTTC
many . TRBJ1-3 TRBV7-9 CASSFGSGNTIYF TGTGCCAGCAGCTTTGGCAGCGGAAACACCATATATTTT
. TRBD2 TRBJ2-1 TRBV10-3 CAISDWGQAGGWNEQFF TGTGCCATCAGTGATTGGGGACAAGCGGGGGGGTGGAATGAGCAGTTCTTC
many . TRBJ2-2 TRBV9 CASSVAGRSTGGELFF TGTGCCAGCAGCGTAGCAGGCAGATCCACGGGTGGGGAGCTGTTTTTT
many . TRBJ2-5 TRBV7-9 CASSLAYSKETQYF TGTGCCAGCAGCTTAGCGTACAGTAAAGAGACCCAGTACTTC
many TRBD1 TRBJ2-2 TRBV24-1 CATSDPGGPNTGELFF TGTGCCACCAGTGATCCAGGGGGCCCGAACACCGGGGAGCTGTTTTTT
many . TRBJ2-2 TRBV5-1 CASSQNRASNTGELFF TGCGCCAGCAGCCAAAATAGGGCCTCGAACACCGGGGAGCTGTTTTTT
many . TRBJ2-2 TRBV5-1 CASSLDLRAAGELFF TGCGCCAGCAGCTTGGACCTTAGGGCCGCCGGGGAGCTGTTTTTT
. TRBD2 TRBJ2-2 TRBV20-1 CSAQSGLAGNTSELFF TGCAGTGCTCAGTCAGGACTAGCGGGAAACACCTCGGAGCTGTTTTTT
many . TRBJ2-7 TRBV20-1 CSASFSGSYEQYF TGCAGTGCTAGTTTTAGCGGCTCCTACGAGCAGTACTTC
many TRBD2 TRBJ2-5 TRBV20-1 CSAQLAGGPQGETQYF TGCAGTGCACAACTAGCGGGAGGGCCGCAGGGGGAGACCCAGTACTTC
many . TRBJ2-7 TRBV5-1 CASSLSGGYEQYF TGCGCCAGCAGCTTGTCCGGAGGCTACGAGCAGTACTTC
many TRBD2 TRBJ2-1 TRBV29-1 CSVEPGGPGEQFF TGCAGCGTTGAGCCGGGGGGGCCGGGGGAGCAGTTCTTC
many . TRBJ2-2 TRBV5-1 CASSLTVTGELFF TGCGCCAGCAGCTTAACGGTCACCGGGGAGCTGTTTTTT
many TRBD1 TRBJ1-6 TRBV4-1 CASSQDGDRGLVSPLHF TGCGCCAGCAGCCAAGATGGAGACAGGGGACTGGTCTCACCCCTCCACTTT
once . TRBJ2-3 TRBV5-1 CASRPGGSTDTQYF TGCGCCAGCAGACCAGGGGGGAGCACAGATACGCAGTATTTT
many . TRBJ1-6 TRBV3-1 CASSLRDDYNSPLHF TGTGCCAGCAGCCTCCGGGACGACTATAATTCACCCCTCCACTTT
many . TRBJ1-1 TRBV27 CASTGRGLGTEAFF TGTGCCAGCACGGGCCGGGGTCTCGGTACTGAAGCTTTCTTT
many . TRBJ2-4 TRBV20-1 CSAREKVASGKNIQYF TGCAGTGCTAGAGAAAAAGTCGCGTCGGGCAAAAACATTCAGTACTTC
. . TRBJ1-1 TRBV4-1 CASSLTSGNTEAFF TGCGCCAGCAGCCTTACTTCAGGGAACACTGAAGCTTTCTTT
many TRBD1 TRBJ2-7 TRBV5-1 CASRSVGTGDYEQYF TGCGCCAGCAGATCAGTGGGGACAGGGGATTACGAGCAGTACTTC
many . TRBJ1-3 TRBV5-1 CASSGQLNADTIYF TGCGCCAGCAGTGGGCAGCTCAATGCGGACACCATATATTTT
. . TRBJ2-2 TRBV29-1 CSPAGPGELFF TGCAGCCCTGCAGGGCCCGGGGAGCTGTTTTTT
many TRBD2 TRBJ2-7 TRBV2 CASSVGRLAVSEQYF TGTGCCAGCAGTGTCGGCAGACTAGCGGTCTCTGAGCAGTACTTC
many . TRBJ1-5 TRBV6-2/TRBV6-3 CASSYGDNQPQHF TGTGCCAGCAGTTACGGAGACAATCAGCCCCAGCATTTT
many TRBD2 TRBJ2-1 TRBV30 CARKGAGYNEQFF TGTGCCCGGAAGGGAGCGGGGTACAATGAGCAGTTCTTC
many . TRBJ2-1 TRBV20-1 CSAPLLGNEQFF TGCAGTGCTCCTCTGCTCGGGAATGAGCAGTTCTTC
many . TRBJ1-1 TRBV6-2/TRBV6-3 CASSYSENTEAFF TGTGCCAGCAGTTACTCGGAAAACACTGAAGCTTTCTTT
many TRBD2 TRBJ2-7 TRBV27 CASSSPGLAGSEQYF TGTGCCAGCAGTTCACCGGGACTAGCGGGGAGTGAGCAGTACTTC
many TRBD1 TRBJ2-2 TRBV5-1 CASSLGPQGKTGELFF TGCGCCAGCAGCTTGGGCCCACAGGGGAAGACCGGGGAGCTGTTTTTT
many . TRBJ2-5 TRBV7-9 CASSPLQETQYF TGTGCCAGCAGCCCATTACAAGAGACCCAGTACTTC
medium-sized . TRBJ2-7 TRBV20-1 CSARSTDPTYEQYF TGCAGTGCTAGGTCGACAGACCCGACCTACGAGCAGTACTTC
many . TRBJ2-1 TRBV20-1 CSAPLSGFYNEQFF TGCAGTGCTCCCCTAAGCGGGTTCTACAATGAGCAGTTCTTC
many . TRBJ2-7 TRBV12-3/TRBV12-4 CASRRDPGYEQYF TGTGCCAGCAGGAGGGACCCGGGGTACGAGCAGTACTTC
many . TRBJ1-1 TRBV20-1 CSAKVGDTEAFF TGCAGTGCTAAAGTAGGGGACACTGAAGCTTTCTTT
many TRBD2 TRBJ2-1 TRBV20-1 CSARRIAGAKNEQFF TGCAGTGCTAGAAGGATAGCGGGAGCAAAGAATGAGCAGTTCTTC
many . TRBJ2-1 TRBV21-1 CAVQGDLRNEQFF TGTGCCGTTCAGGGGGACCTGAGGAATGAGCAGTTCTTC
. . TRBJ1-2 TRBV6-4 CASSPGTSSNYGYTF TGTGCCAGCAGCCCCGGTACGTCTTCTAACTATGGCTACACCTTC
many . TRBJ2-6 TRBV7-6 CASSPGGTGANVLTF TGTGCCAGCAGCCCAGGGGGGACTGGGGCCAACGTCCTGACTTTC
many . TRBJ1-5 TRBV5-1 CASSTGGGGQPQHF TGCGCCAGCAGCACCGGAGGCGGGGGGCAGCCCCAGCATTTT
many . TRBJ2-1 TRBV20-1 CSADPGTMGNEQFF TGCAGTGCTGACCCCGGGACGATGGGCAATGAGCAGTTCTTC
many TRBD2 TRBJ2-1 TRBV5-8 CASSHVGGDEQFF TGTGCCAGCAGCCACGTGGGGGGGGATGAGCAGTTCTTC
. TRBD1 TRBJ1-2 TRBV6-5 CARSYSDRASYGYTF TGTGCCAGAAGTTACTCCGACAGGGCCAGCTATGGCTACACCTTC
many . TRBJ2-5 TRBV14 CASSAGSGYETQYF TGTGCCAGCAGCGCGGGTAGCGGTTACGAGACCCAGTACTTC